The rows below give T cell receptor beta chains drawn from one sample of a study of OX40 agonist ivuxolimab in advanced cancers. Method: immunoSEQ multiplex PCR; TCRdb's copy keeps in-frame clones and lacks some. The sample yields more than 50,000 clones, approximately 86% seen once. Sequenced material: CD4+ or CD8+ T cells sorted from blood, taken in a trial of the OX40 agonist ivuxolimab. These receptors originate from an adult with an advanced solid tumor such as melanoma, head and neck, liver or kidney cancer. Each CDR3 is given with its conserved first and last residue. Some rows mark clone size as missing; the rest say once, few, many or name a class of expanded clone.

abundance	v_gene	CDR3aa
.	TRBV10-3	CAIRTGSYEQYF
.	TRBV27	CASSLVGIFQPQHF
.	TRBV25-1	CASSELEGAWADTQYF
.	TRBV27	CASTPGWGRRTGELFF
.	TRBV19	CASSIGEYGYTF
.	TRBV6-1	CASSESPGGYGSDTQYF
.	TRBV19	CASKKWGDGETQYF
.	TRBV29-1	CSVDAGTNTEAFF
.	TRBV7-6	CASSSRDSGSYEQYF
.	TRBV11-1	CASSVQGYEQYF
.	TRBV7-9	CASSPTIGDGDTQYF
.	TRBV12-5	CASGVGAAINEQFF
.	TRBV5-8	CASSLVVAPLDYF
.	TRBV5-5	CASSANPGQGALGNQPQHF
.	TRBV27	CASSLGDRGGNEQFF
once	TRBV11-2	CASSLGPGELFF
.	TRBV7-9	CASSLGGGKTLFF
.	TRBV5-5	CASSLGPGTEAFF
few	TRBV7-9	CASSLFRSGIDGYTF
.	TRBV2	CASSEALRGGADTQYF
.	TRBV14	CASSLEIQGAVYGYTF
few	TRBV27	CASSFAGGSYEQYF
few	TRBV9	CASSVDLLTEAFF
.	TRBV28	CASGGPGQGTLLNYGYTF
.	TRBV9	CASSRQGPDSGNTIYF
.	TRBV4-1	CASSIRSSREAFF
.	TRBV13	CASSLGDPPGAAFF
.	TRBV7-9	CASSLGTESTDTQYF
.	TRBV19	CASRDREIADTQYF
.	TRBV7-9	CASSHPRDYEQYF
.	TRBV6-5	CATLTSGGDTDTQYF
.	TRBV6-5	CASSYSKSEAFF
.	TRBV9	CASSVVARGTGGRNEQFF
once	TRBV21-1	CASSNHGTDHFNYGYTF
.	TRBV11-2	CASSLQTPDLETQYF
.	TRBV6-5	CASSYNIQSYEQYF
once	TRBV11-2	CASSLRVSEQYF
.	TRBV19	CASTDLGTPYEQYF
.	TRBV6-1	CACTGFDTGELFF
.	TRBV4-1	CASSQEHRAYYEQYF
.	TRBV4-2	CASSPETGTTPTDTQYF
.	TRBV9	CASSVAVQGAMYEQYF
once	TRBV29-1	CSVEGQGARGNTIYF
.	TRBV6-5	CASSPDSQPSYEQYF
.	TRBV15	CATSREGGNTEAFF
few	TRBV6-5	CASSFDGNTIYF
once	TRBV6-5	CASSYSSPYEQYF
.	TRBV5-4	CASSFEGGSAYEQYF
.	TRBV6-4	CASSESQGADTQYF
.	TRBV9	CASSLSGGPPHEQYF
.	TRBV4-1	CASSPLPGETQYF
.	TRBV4-1	CASSPLEEGAYGYTF
.	TRBV11-2	CASSPGSPSYNEQFF
.	TRBV27	CASSLSNNGIGQPQHF
.	TRBV6-6	CASSYTGADEKLFF
.	TRBV6-5	CASASANTGELFF
.	TRBV6-5	CASSYDSGDYGYTF